This TCR beta chain stems from a study of T cells after yellow fever vaccination. TCRdb analysed the 5' RACE reads with MiXCR anew, one entry per CDR3 protein. The sample shows hundreds of thousands of distinct CDR3 sequences, roughly 12% of them seen only once. Study-level points and caveats: Abundant clonotypes from the bulk population could contaminate FACS-sorted repertoires. Clonotypes found in both CD4 and CD8 compartments made up a small share.

The junction had 7 bases not matched to a gene; V was cut back by 3 bases and J by 4 bases. This CDR3 contains 18 residues. Germline CDR1 LGHNA, CDR2 YNFKEQ. This clonotype has a handful of counts. Its matching antigen is unknown. Source: PBMCs, taken on the day of the yellow fever booster vaccination. The chain links TRBV4-2 to TRBJ2-2; 14 bases fit TRBD2. The source of this sequence is a man aged 25 to 40 who received the YFV17D yellow fever vaccine. The CDR3 DNA reads as TGTGCCAGCAGCCATGGGACTAGCGGGAGATTTGGCACCGGGGAGCTGTTTTTT. This translates into CASSHGTSGRFGTGELFF.